The 12 T cell receptor beta chains presented below share a single source sample, sequenced in a study of post-analysis software for immune sequencing data. Unique molecular identifiers featured in each of the TCR beta cDNA libraries. Each CDR3 protein is one row after TCRdb ran MiXCR on the PCR reads. The sample shows about 430,000 distinct CDR3 sequences, over 30% of them seen only once. The antigens of these receptors remain unknown. Points from the study as a whole: Relative to controls, patients had several TRBV segments at higher frequency, with TRBV5-6, TRBV5-1 and TRBV20-1 among these.

The source material was blood. Receptor source: a girl under 10 years old with multiple sclerosis.

This clonotype was seen more than once but under ten times. The chain is built from TRBV5-1 and TRBJ2-3; unclear D gene. The V end lost 4 bases, the J end lost 4 bases, and 22 bases lay between the germline ends. This CDR3 spans 17 amino acids. The germline V gene encodes CDR1 SGHRS and CDR2 YFSETQ. CDR3 DNA: TGCGCCAGCAGCAAGACCCTCCACCGTTACGGCCCAGATACGCAGTATTTT. Translation: CASSKTLHRYGPDTQYF.

This clonotype has more than one count but fewer than ten. This chain connects TRBV28 to TRBJ2-3; D may be TRBD2 (5 bases). Trimming took off 6 bases at V and 1 base at J, with 8 bases between the two ends. The CDR3 runs 13 residues. Germline-derived CDR1 and CDR2 are MDHEN and SYDVKM. The CDR3 region is CASRSGRTDTQYF. Here the CDR3 DNA reads TGTGCCAGCAGGAGCGGACGCACAGATACGCAGTATTTT.

The chain couples TRBV12-3 or TRBV12-4 to TRBJ2-1; D possibly corresponds to TRBD2 (5 bases). The V end lost 6 bases, the J end lost 6 bases, and 9 bases lay between the germline ends. The CDR3 is 12 residues long. CDR3 sequence reads: CASSYGSNEQFF. The CDR3 DNA reads TGTGCCAGCAGCTATGGGAGCAATGAGCAGTTCTTC.

The chain is built from TRBV15 and TRBJ1-2; D unclear. This CDR3 contains 13 residues. The germline CDR1 and CDR2 sequences are LNHNV and YYDKDF (reference sequence). Trimming left V 5 bases short and J 2 bases short, with 9 bases between. Written as DNA, the CDR3 is TGTGCCACCAGCGGACGGGAGAACTATGGCTACACCTTC. Translated, it gives CATSGRENYGYTF.

The chain employs TRBV28 and TRBJ1-2; D unclear. Germline lookup yields CDR1 MDHEN and CDR2 SYDVKM. The CDR3 consists of 14 residues. V was pared by 4 bases and J by 7 bases, with 16 bases between. The CDR3 loop reads CASSSRRGSGGYTF. CDR3 nucleotides: TGTGCCAGCAGTTCCCGAAGAGGGAGCGGTGGCTACACCTTC.

This chain connects TRBV27 to TRBJ2-7; 8 positions match TRBD2. Looked up from germline, CDR1 is MNHEY and CDR2 is SMNVEV (reference sequence). After removal of 8 bases from V and 4 bases from J, the junction contained 10 bases not matched to a gene. CDR3 size: 14 residues. The CDR3 DNA reads TGTGCCAGCGCCGGGGGACTAGGGCTTTACGAGCAGTACTTC. Protein sequence: CASAGGLGLYEQYF.

This clonotype was picked up a small number of times. The chain has TRBV5-1 and TRBJ2-1, with TRBD2 matching over 9 bases. Trimming at V came to 4 bases and at J to 7 bases, leaving 9 bases not matched to a gene. Germline V gene sequence: CDR1 SGHRS, CDR2 YFSETQ. This CDR3 has 15 residues. Here the CDR3 reads CASSKVAGVSNEQFF. For the CDR3, the DNA is TGCGCCAGCAGCAAAGTAGCGGGAGTGAGTAATGAGCAGTTCTTC. The whole variable domain, filled in from reference TRBV5-1 and TRBJ2-1, reads KAGVTQTPRYLIKTRGQQVTLSCSPISGHRSVSWYQQTPGQGLQFLFEYFSETQRNKGNFPGRFSGRQFSNSRSEMNVSTLELGDSALYLCASSKVAGVSNEQFFGPGTRLTVL.

This clonotype has a handful of counts. This sequence joins TRBV5-6 and TRBJ1-4; D gene uncertain. Germline V lookup: CDR1 SGHDT, CDR2 YYEEEE. The V gene lost 3 bases and the J gene lost 5 bases, with 11 bases spanning the gap. CDR3 length: 14 residues. The CDR3 DNA follows: TGTGCCAGCAGCTCGACCGTGGAGAATGAAAAACTGTTTTTT. Translating gives CASSSTVENEKLFF.

This chain uses TRBV4-1 with TRBJ2-7, with D possibly TRBD2 on 5 matching bases. V gave up 5 bases and J gave up 3 bases, with 17 bases separating them. The CDR3 consists of 15 residues. The V gene's germline CDR1 is MGHRA and CDR2 YSYEKL. The CDR3, as DNA: TGCGCCAGCAGCATAAGGCCGAGCGGAAGCTACGAGCAGTACTTC. Its protein product is CASSIRPSGSYEQYF.

This chain joins TRBV13 and TRBJ2-7; 8 nucleotides agree with TRBD2. CDR1 PRHDT and CDR2 FYEKMQ come from the germline V gene (reference sequence). V was pared by 6 bases and J by 10 bases, with 20 bases of the junction left unmatched. The CDR3 extends over 16 amino acids. The chain's CDR3 is CASRLTSGALQEIQYF. In nucleotides, the CDR3 is TGTGCCAGCAGACTTACTAGCGGAGCACTCCAAGAGATCCAGTACTTC.

Concerning this clonotype: Its ends do not fully match the called genes, so a read error is possible. The V call is TRBV9, the J call TRBJ2-1; maybe TRBD2 (5 bases). CDR1 and CDR2 (germline): SGDLS, YYNGEE. The CDR3 runs to 13 residues. CDR3 sequence reads: CASSVAGIDEQFF. The CDR3 bases are TGTGCCAGTAGCGTCGCCGGAATCGATGAGCAGTTCTTC.

J is TRBJ1-4 and V is TRBV6-5, with D possibly matching TRBD1 (6 bases). The CDR3 loop spans 15 amino acids. Deletions cut 5 bases from V and 5 bases from J, with 15 bases between. Germline CDR1 reads MNHEY; CDR2 reads SVGAGI. The CDR3 protein is CASSRETGPNEKLFF. CDR3 DNA: TGTGCCAGCAGTCGGGAGACAGGCCCAAATGAAAAACTGTTTTTT.